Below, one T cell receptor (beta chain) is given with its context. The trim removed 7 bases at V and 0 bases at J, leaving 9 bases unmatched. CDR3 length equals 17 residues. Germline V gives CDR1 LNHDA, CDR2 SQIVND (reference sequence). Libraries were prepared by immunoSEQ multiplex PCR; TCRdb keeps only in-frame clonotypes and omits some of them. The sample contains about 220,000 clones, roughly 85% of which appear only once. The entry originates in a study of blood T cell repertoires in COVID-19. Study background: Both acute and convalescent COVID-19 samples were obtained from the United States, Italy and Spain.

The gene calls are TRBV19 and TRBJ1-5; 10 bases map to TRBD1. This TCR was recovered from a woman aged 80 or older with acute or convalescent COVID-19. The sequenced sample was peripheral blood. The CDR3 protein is CASTPAGTGDSNQPQHF. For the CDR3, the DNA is TGTGCCAGTACCCCCGCCGGGACAGGGGATAGCAATCAGCCCCAGCATTTT.